The T cell receptor (beta chain) under discussion was sequenced for a study of blood T cell repertoires in COVID-19. Study-level background: COVID-19 samples collected from the United States, Italy and Spain covered acute and convalescent phases.

The CDR3 runs 13 residues. Germline V gene data show CDR1 as LNHDA and CDR2 as SQIVND (reference sequence). The junction had 5 bases not matched to a gene; V was cut back by 6 bases and J by 4 bases. Followed longitudinally, the Seattle patients had been enrolled during active infection. In the source study's methods: Quantification of nucleated cells was approximated via reference gene primer amplification. TCRdb's copy holds only in-frame clones and misses some; the assay was immunoSEQ multiplex PCR. The DNA gave D and trimming, while V, J and clone size come from that table. The table has some 360,000 clones, approximately 87% seen once.

This chain links TRBV19 with TRBJ1-1; 7 bases match TRBD1. The clonotype originates from a woman between 55 and 75 years old with COVID-19, enrolled during active disease. The sequencing sample was made of peripheral blood. The CDR3 protein is CASSTNRGTEAFF. Written as DNA, the CDR3 is TGTGCCAGTAGCACCAACAGGGGCACTGAAGCTTTCTTT.